The 32 T cell receptor beta chains in this list originate from one sample, sequenced in a study of cytomegalovirus exposure and HLA in healthy donors. A multiplex PCR was run with 60 Vbeta primers and 13 Jbeta primers. The table came from immunoSEQ multiplex PCR; TCRdb's copy has only in-frame clones and leaves some out. Seen here are approximately 80,000 clones, approximately 75% observed once, and the top ten hold 4% to 5%. Sequencing was performed on PBMCs. The receptors come from a man aged 55 to 70 in good health and CMV-seronegative.

The table lists this clone with a few counts. Within the sample, other DNA sequences also encode this same CDR3. V and J are TRBV7-8 and TRBJ2-5; D might be TRBD2 (6 bases). Trimming removed 5 bases from V and 1 base from J, with 11 bases in between. Per the germline V gene, CDR1 is SGHVS and CDR2 is FQNEAQ. The CDR3 totals 14 residues. CDR3 residues: CASSLIGGQETQYF. The CDR3 DNA sequence: TGTGCCAGCAGCCTTATCGGGGGCCAAGAGACCCAGTACTTC.

This clone was observed a handful of times. This chain joins TRBV5-1 and TRBJ1-3; 7 bases line up with TRBD1. Germline lookup yields CDR1 SGHRS and CDR2 YFSETQ. Unmatched junction bases numbered 5, after V lost 2 bases and J lost 0 bases. This CDR3 comprises 16 residues. The CDR3 reads CASSFPGGSSGNTIYF. CDR3 in DNA: TGCGCCAGCAGCTTTCCAGGGGGAAGCTCTGGAAACACCATATATTTT.

The V call is TRBV11-3, the J call TRBJ2-1; D may be TRBD1 (6 bases). V shed 5 bases and J shed 2 bases, with 10 bases lying between them. The CDR3 loop spans 14 amino acids. Germline CDR1 is SGHNT and CDR2 is YENEEA. This CDR3 reads CASSPGVAYNEQFF. The CDR3, as DNA: TGTGCCAGCAGCCCAGGGGTAGCCTACAATGAGCAGTTCTTC.

The rearrangement joins TRBV5-1 to TRBJ1-1; TRBD1 might be the D (6 bases). From germline, CDR1 is SGHRS and CDR2 YFSETQ. Trimming shortened V by 4 bases and J by 5 bases, and 15 bases separated the two germline ends. CDR3 length equals 14 residues. CDR3 sequence: CASSRDRGATEAFF. The CDR3 DNA reads as TGCGCCAGCAGCCGGGACCGGGGGGCGACTGAAGCTTTCTTT.

This clone was seen more than once but under ten times. The chain joins TRBV5-6 to TRBJ2-7; D may be TRBD2 (5 bases). The CDR3 is 15 residues long. The ends were cut back, 2 bases at V and 0 bases at J, with 12 bases in the middle. Germline V gives CDR1 SGHDT, CDR2 YYEEEE. The CDR3 DNA reads as TGTGCCAGCAGCTTCGTCGGGGAGAGCTCCTACGAGCAGTACTTC. This codes for CASSFVGESSYEQYF.

The V and J genes are TRBV30 and TRBJ2-7; D may be TRBD2 (5 bases). Germline V gives CDR1 GTSNPN, CDR2 SVGIG (reference sequence). The CDR3 has 14 residues. Trimming left V 0 bases short and J 0 bases short, with 9 bases between. The CDR3 nucleotides are TGTGCCTGGAGTGTGGACTTAGACTCCTACGAGCAGTACTTC. This sequence encodes CAWSVDLDSYEQYF.

The chain couples TRBV19 to TRBJ1-4, with a possible D match to TRBD1 (6 bases). Germline V gene data show CDR1 as LNHDA and CDR2 as SQIVND (reference sequence). V shed 5 bases and J shed 0 bases, with 19 bases lying between them. This CDR3 spans 18 amino acids. DNA for the CDR3: TGTGCCAGTAGTCCCCGGGCGGGGGCCGGCGCAACTAATGAAAAACTGTTTTTT. It translates to CASSPRAGAGATNEKLFF. The full variable domain, its missing parts supplied by reference TRBV19 and TRBJ1-4, is DGGITQSPKYLFRKEGQNVTLSCEQNLNHDAMYWYRQDPGQGLRLIYYSQIVNDFQKGDIAEGYSVSREKKESFPLTVTSAQKNPTAFYLCASSPRAGAGATNEKLFFGSGTQLSVL.

As concerns this clone: This CDR3 is also generated by other DNA sequences in the sample. The J gene is TRBJ1-4, the V gene TRBV19; D not certain. The CDR3 spans 14 residues. Trimming took 3 bases from V and 10 from J, leaving 15 bases between them. Germline-derived CDR1 and CDR2 are LNHDA and SQIVND (reference sequence). As DNA, the CDR3 is TGTGCCAGTAGTATCTGGGATAAGGGAGGAAAACTGTTTTTT. It translates to CASSIWDKGGKLFF.

The gene calls are TRBV30 and TRBJ1-2, with a weak D call TRBD1 (5 bases). V shed 1 base and J shed 4 bases, with 7 bases lying between them. The CDR3 totals 12 residues. CDR1 and CDR2 (germline): GTSNPN, SVGIG (reference sequence). DNA for the CDR3: TGTGCCTGGAGTGGCGGGGGCTATGGCTACACCTTC. This encodes CAWSGGGYGYTF.

This sequence joins TRBV19 and TRBJ2-1; maybe TRBD2 (7 bases). CDR1 LNHDA and CDR2 SQIVND come from the germline V gene (reference sequence). Deletions cut 1 base from V and 2 bases from J, with 9 bases between. The CDR3 extends over 15 amino acids. The CDR3 protein is CASSIGGGPYNEQFF. CDR3 DNA: TGTGCCAGTAGTATAGGGGGGGGGCCCTACAATGAGCAGTTCTTC.

The gene calls are TRBV9 and TRBJ2-7; tentative D call: TRBD1 (6 bases). The CDR3 totals 13 residues. CDR1 is SGDLS and CDR2 is YYNGEE in the germline V gene. Trimming pared 2 bases from V and 0 bases from J, leaving 6 bases between. This chain's CDR3 is CASSVGASYEQYF. CDR3 nucleotide sequence: TGTGCCAGCAGCGTGGGGGCCTCCTACGAGCAGTACTTC. The variable domain in full, with the rest retrieved from reference TRBV9 and TRBJ2-7, is DSGVTQTPKHLITATGQRVTLRCSPRSGDLSVYWYQQSLDQGLQFLIQYYNGEERAKGNILERFSAQQFPDLHSELNLSSLELGDSALYFCASSVGASYEQYFGPGTRLTVT.

The rearrangement joins TRBV6-5 to TRBJ2-1, with D uncertain. CDR1 is MNHEY and CDR2 is SVGAGI in the germline V gene. The CDR3 spans 12 residues. V was cut by 7 bases and J by 3 bases, with 7 bases left in between. The DNA of the CDR3 is TGTGCCAGCATGAGTGGCTACAATGAGCAGTTCTTC. It is translated as CASMSGYNEQFF.

The chain has TRBV28 and TRBJ2-5, with D perhaps TRBD1 (6 bases). The DNA end favors TRBJ2-7, so the J call may be wrong. Germline CDR1 MDHEN, CDR2 SYDVKM. The CDR3 has 15 amino acids. CDR3 nucleotide sequence: TGTGCCAGCAGTTTCTCTTCCGGACAGCTCTACGAGCAGTACTTC. It encodes CASSFSSGQLYEQYF.

This clone occurred once. The V and J genes are TRBV6-5 and TRBJ1-1; unclear D gene. CDR1 is MNHEY and CDR2 is SVGAGI in the germline V gene. The CDR3 loop spans 14 amino acids. V shed 6 bases and J shed 10 bases, with 21 bases lying between them. The CDR3 is CASRSRVVAHRAFF. DNA of the CDR3: TGTGCCAGCAGGTCGAGGGTTGTGGCCCACAGAGCTTTCTTT.

The rearrangement links TRBV4-1 to TRBJ2-4; D possibly corresponds to TRBD2 (5 bases). From germline, CDR1 is MGHRA and CDR2 YSYEKL. The CDR3 is 13 amino acids. V lost 4 bases and J lost 7, with 11 bases in between. DNA of the CDR3: TGCGCCAGCAGCCCCGGAAGGAGGAACATTCAGTACTTC. Translating gives CASSPGRRNIQYF.

This clone appeared a few times. The V gene is TRBV10-2, the J gene TRBJ1-4; 7 nucleotides line up with TRBD1. The germline gives CDR1 WSHSY, CDR2 SAAADI. V gave up 2 bases and J gave up 10 bases; unmatched junction bases: 1. The CDR3 is 12 amino acids. The chain's CDR3 is CASSEQGGKLFF. The CDR3 DNA is TGCGCCAGCAGTGAGCAGGGGGGAAAACTGTTTTTT.

This chain links TRBV5-1 with TRBJ2-3; 7 positions agree with TRBD1. CDR1 is SGHRS and CDR2 is YFSETQ in the germline V gene. V was pared by 3 bases and J by 0 bases, with 7 bases of the junction left unmatched. CDR3 length: 16 amino acids. CDR3 nucleotide sequence: TGCGCCAGCAGCTCCGTGGGCAGGGGGAGCACAGATACGCAGTATTTT. Translation: CASSSVGRGSTDTQYF.

The gene calls are TRBV11-2 and TRBJ1-1; no clear D. This CDR3 comprises 18 residues. Per the germline V gene, CDR1 is SGHAT and CDR2 is FQNNGV. Trimming took 0 bases from V and 0 from J, leaving 17 bases between them. The CDR3 DNA reads TGTGCCAGCAGCTTAGAGTGGGCCAGACCACCAATGAACACTGAAGCTTTCTTT. Translated, it gives CASSLEWARPPMNTEAFF.

The CDR3 spells CASYAIPGNTEAFF. The CDR3 nucleotides are TGCGCCAGCTATGCCATACCGGGGAACACTGAAGCTTTCTTT. The rearrangement uses TRBV5-1 and TRBJ1-1; D ambiguous. This CDR3 spans 14 amino acids. V was shortened by 7 bases and J by 1 base, with 14 bases between the two germline ends. Germline values: CDR1 SGHRS, CDR2 YFSETQ.

The chain couples TRBV5-4 to TRBJ1-4; no definite D call. This CDR3 is 15 amino acids long. V was cut by 3 bases and J by 3 bases, with 12 bases left in between. Germline V gene lookup returns CDR1 SGHNT and CDR2 YYREEE (reference sequence). CDR3 DNA sequence: TGTGCCAGCAGCTCCTACCAATCGGCTAATGAAAAACTGTTTTTT. Its translation: CASSSYQSANEKLFF.

The chain joins TRBV27 to TRBJ1-5; D is uncertain. CDR3 size: 14 residues. V dropped 2 bases and J dropped 5 bases, with 10 bases sitting between them. Germline CDR1 reads MNHEY; CDR2 reads SMNVEV (reference sequence). Here the CDR3 reads CASSLNIDYQPQHF. CDR3 nucleotides: TGTGCCAGCAGTTTAAACATCGACTATCAGCCCCAGCATTTT.

J is TRBJ1-5 and V is TRBV9, with D possibly matching TRBD1 (6 bases). V gave up 5 bases and J gave up 3 bases, with 18 bases separating them. From germline, CDR1 is SGDLS and CDR2 YYNGEE. This CDR3 spans 16 amino acids. DNA for the CDR3: TGTGCCAGCAGTCCTGGCCGGACAGACACCAATCAGCCCCAGCATTTT. It codes for CASSPGRTDTNQPQHF.

This sequence joins TRBV7-2 and TRBJ1-3; the D gene is possibly TRBD1 (5 bases). Trimming left V 2 bases short and J 4 bases short, with 12 bases between. From germline, CDR1 is SGHTA and CDR2 FQGNSA. This CDR3 spans 15 amino acids. The DNA of the CDR3 is TGTGCCAGCAGCTTATACGGAAGGGGAGGAAACACCATATATTTT. Translating gives CASSLYGRGGNTIYF.

This chain connects TRBV18 to TRBJ2-7; D gene ambiguous. Between the trimmed V and J ends, which lost 2 bases and 7 bases, there was a span of 9 bases. Germline V gene sequence: CDR1 KGHSH, CDR2 LQKENI. The CDR3 sequence is 12 residues long. The CDR3 sequence is CASSPVRYEQYF. The CDR3 bases are TGTGCCAGCTCACCAGTACGGTATGAGCAGTACTTC.

This clone was recorded only once. The gene calls are TRBV4-1 and TRBJ2-7, with TRBD1 matching 10 bases. CDR1 and CDR2 (germline): MGHRA, YSYEKL. The V gene end was trimmed by 3 bases and the J gene end by 5 bases; junction bases not matched to a gene: 7. CDR3 size: 15 residues. The CDR3 spells CASSQRGQGSHEQYF. DNA of the CDR3: TGCGCCAGCAGCCAGAGGGGACAGGGGTCACACGAGCAGTACTTC.

V is TRBV19 and J is TRBJ2-7; the D is unclear. Deletions cut 4 bases from V and 0 bases from J, with 10 bases between. Germline loops: CDR1 LNHDA, CDR2 SQIVND (reference sequence). This CDR3 has 14 amino acids. CDR3 sequence: CASSKELVSYEQYF. In nucleotides, the CDR3 is TGTGCCAGTAGTAAGGAGCTCGTCTCCTACGAGCAGTACTTC.

CDR3 protein: CASSLRGLSYEQYF. The CDR3 nucleotides read TGTGCCAGTAGCCTCCGGGGTCTCTCCTACGAGCAGTACTTC. This rearrangement joins TRBV19 to TRBJ2-7, with D possibly being TRBD2 (5 bases). The length of the CDR3 is 14 residues. V was pared by 6 bases and J by 0 bases, with 12 bases between. CDR1 is LNHDA and CDR2 is SQIVND in the germline V gene (reference sequence).

J is TRBJ1-2 and V is TRBV4-1; unclear D gene. This CDR3 has 15 residues. Trimming took off 0 bases at V and 5 bases at J, with 13 bases between the two ends. Germline lookup yields CDR1 MGHRA and CDR2 YSYEKL. The CDR3 DNA sequence: TGCGCCAGCAGCCAAGATCATACACAAAGTTATGGCTACACCTTC. Its translation is CASSQDHTQSYGYTF.

For the CDR3, the DNA is TGTGCCAGCAGCTTAGATATCCGGAACACCGGGGAGCTGTTTTTT. Translating gives CASSLDIRNTGELFF. The genes are TRBV11-2 and TRBJ2-2; D is uncertain. The germline V gene encodes CDR1 SGHAT and CDR2 FQNNGV. CDR3 length equals 15 residues. The V end lost 0 bases, the J end lost 1 base, and 6 bases lay between the germline ends.

The V and J genes are TRBV29-1 and TRBJ1-1; TRBD1 is a possible D gene (6 bases). CDR3 length equals 14 residues. The germline CDR1 and CDR2 sequences are SQVTM and ANQGSEA. V was pared by 4 bases and J by 5 bases, with 17 bases between. CDR3 nucleotide sequence: TGCAGCGTTGGAATAGGCAGGGGAAGGACTGAAGCTTTCTTT. Encoded protein: CSVGIGRGRTEAFF.

The chain recombines TRBV2 with TRBJ1-2; TRBD1 matches 7 bases. The CDR3 runs 17 residues. The germline gives CDR1 SNHLY, CDR2 FYNNEI. V lost 2 bases, J lost 1 base, and 10 bases stayed unmatched. CDR3 sequence (DNA): TGTGCCAGCAGTGAAAGGACCACAGGGGAAATTAACTATGGCTACACCTTC. Translating it yields CASSERTTGEINYGYTF.

This clone has a handful of counts. V gene TRBV14 combines with J gene TRBJ1-1; D remains ambiguous. This CDR3 has 12 amino acids. V dropped 3 bases and J dropped 4 bases, with 6 bases sitting between them. Per the germline V gene, CDR1 is SGHDN and CDR2 is FVKESK. CDR3 loop: CASSQYGTEAFF. The CDR3 bases are TGTGCCAGCAGCCAGTACGGCACTGAAGCTTTCTTT.